These 10 T cell receptor beta chains were sequenced from one sample in a study of T cell clusters in autoimmune cytopenias (dated by TCRdb to about 2019). TRB amplification used around 260 ng of peripheral blood genomic DNA, 30,000 to 40,000 genome equivalents, per sample. The instrument given in TCRdb is Illumina MiSeq. TRB rearrangements were amplified by multiplex PCR using a touch-down protocol with TRB-A and TRB-B primer pools mixed in one tube. Following TCRdb reprocessing, every CDR3 protein sequence forms one entry, and DNA is not provided. The sample table on file contains 6,000 to 8,000 distinct CDR3 sequences. Approximately 57% of the sample comes from the top ten. Separately, the same data were catalogued under a study of T cell repertoires in aging, cancer and after chemotherapy.

The sequenced sample was peripheral blood. These receptors all come from a human donor in good health.

The V and J genes are TRBV13 and TRBJ1-1. This CDR3 region has 13 residues. CDR1 is PRHDT, CDR2 FYEKMQ, per germline (reference sequence). The CDR3 here is CASSPRTYPSAFF.

By frequency, this clonotype registers medium-sized. The rearrangement links TRBV5-5 to TRBJ2-7; the D gene TCRdb calls, TRBD1, cannot be checked with no DNA. The CDR3 is 14 amino acids. Germline V CDR1 and CDR2: SGHKS, YYEKEE (reference sequence). The CDR3 loop is CASSPTGTPGEQYF.

The CDR3 loop reads CASSSPHRGLETQYF. The chain employs TRBV6-5 and TRBJ2-5; the D call of TRBD1 rests on TCRdb alone, since no DNA is present to check it. Per the germline V gene, CDR1 is MNHEY and CDR2 is SVGAGI. The CDR3 extends over 15 amino acids.

Its frequency marks this clonotype as medium-sized. The chain combines TRBV27 with TRBJ2-2; no DNA is available, so the TRBD2 call from TCRdb remains unchecked. The CDR3 consists of 18 residues. Germline CDR1 is MNHEY and CDR2 is SMNVEV (reference sequence). The CDR3 region is CASSFYPLTSRRTGELFF.

The chain carries TRBV19 and TRBJ2-4; TCRdb lists TRBD1, though no DNA is available to test this call. The CDR3 is 16 amino acids. Per germline, CDR1 LNHDA and CDR2 SQIVND (reference sequence). CDR3 protein: CASSIQGRLAKNIQYF.

This chain joins TRBV19 and TRBJ1-5. The V gene's germline CDR1 is LNHDA and CDR2 SQIVND (reference sequence). This CDR3 is built from 13 residues. The CDR3 region is CASSIQDDQPQHF.

V is TRBV6-5 and J is TRBJ1-3; TCRdb lists TRBD1, though no DNA is available to test this call. The germline V gene encodes CDR1 MNHEY and CDR2 SVGAGI. The CDR3 loop spans 13 amino acids. CDR3: CASRDSAGNTIYF.

The chain is built from TRBV19 and TRBJ2-1; TCRdb returns TRBD1, unconfirmable since there is no DNA. Looked up from germline, CDR1 is LNHDA and CDR2 is SQIVND (reference sequence). This CDR3 comprises 16 residues. The CDR3 is CASSSRTASSYNEQFF.

This chain links TRBV5-4 with TRBJ2-3. The CDR3 is 15 amino acids. Germline values: CDR1 SGHNT, CDR2 YYREEE (reference sequence). The CDR3 loop is CASSLAGHDTDTQYF.

J is TRBJ1-5 and V is TRBV19; the D gene TCRdb calls, TRBD1, cannot be checked with no DNA. Germline V CDR1 and CDR2: LNHDA, SQIVND (reference sequence). The CDR3 consists of 14 residues. Here the CDR3 reads CASTGGYVNQPQHF.